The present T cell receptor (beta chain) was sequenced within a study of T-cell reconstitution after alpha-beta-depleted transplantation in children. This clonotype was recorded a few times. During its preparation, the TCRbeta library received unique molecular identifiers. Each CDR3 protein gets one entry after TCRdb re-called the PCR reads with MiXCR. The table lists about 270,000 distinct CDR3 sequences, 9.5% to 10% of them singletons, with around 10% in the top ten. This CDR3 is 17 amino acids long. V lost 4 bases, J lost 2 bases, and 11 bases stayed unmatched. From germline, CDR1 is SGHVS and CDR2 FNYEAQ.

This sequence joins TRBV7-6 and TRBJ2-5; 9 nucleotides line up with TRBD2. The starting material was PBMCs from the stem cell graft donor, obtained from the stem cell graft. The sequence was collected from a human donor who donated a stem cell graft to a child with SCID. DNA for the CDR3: TGTGCCAGCAGCTCTGGGCGGGGGGGCGTCGTACAAGAGACCCAGTACTTC. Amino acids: CASSSGRGGVVQETQYF.